This TCR beta chain came from a study of T-cell memory formation after mild COVID-19. Study at large: Clusters were largely donor specific. Study findings and constraints: Nothing showed for sure that second-wave clones peaking on day 37 were SARS-CoV-2 specific. Memory sampled before infection contained some responding clones, suggesting cross-reactive memory joined.

This clonotype was seen more than once but under ten times. The antigen is not known. TCRdb re-called the 5' RACE reads through MiXCR, storing one row per CDR3 protein. Here the sample spans about 400,000 distinct CDR3 sequences, less than 25% being singletons. V shed 7 bases and J 4 bases; nucleotides not matched to a gene: 11. The CDR3 contains 17 residues. The receptor was derived from an adult woman who had mild COVID-19 (a few samples of this study predate the infection). Cell type and time point are not known. V usage is TRBV12-3 or TRBV12-4 and J usage is TRBJ2-2; 11 bases map to TRBD2. The sample consisted of PBMCs or a T cell subset sorted from them (not recorded which). Here the CDR3 reads CASTQAILAGGTGELFF. CDR3 coding DNA: TGTGCCAGCACCCAAGCTATTCTAGCGGGAGGCACCGGGGAGCTGTTTTTT.